This entry concerns a single TCR beta chain. Antigen: not known. The record originates from a study of cytomegalovirus exposure and HLA in healthy donors. Overall study findings and caveats: A later analysis by the authors found several of the most significant clusters apparently linked to common viral pathogens. Researchers reported in a later analysis that a missense DCLRE1C variant was tied to TCR beta V- and J-gene trimming.

Primers: 60 Vbeta forward and 13 Jbeta reverse. The table came from immunoSEQ multiplex PCR; TCRdb's copy has only in-frame clones and leaves some out. This table has approximately 190,000 clones, 70% appearing once. V lost 4 bases and J lost 1, with 7 bases in between. Germline CDR1 is KGHSH and CDR2 is LQKENI. CDR3 length equals 13 residues. What was sequenced was PBMCs. The rearrangement uses TRBV18 and TRBJ2-5; D uncertain. This TCR was recovered from a middle-aged man in good health and CMV-seropositive. The DNA for the CDR3 is TGTGCCAGCTCACAAGCCGTCCAAGAGACCCAGTACTTC. Amino acids: CASSQAVQETQYF.